This T cell receptor beta chain was obtained from a study of cytomegalovirus exposure and HLA in healthy donors. Deletions cut 4 bases from V and 4 bases from J, with 16 bases between. The CDR3 is 15 amino acids. CDR1 and CDR2 from the germline V gene are MNHEY and SMNVEV (reference sequence). With 60 Vbeta and 13 Jbeta primers, the PCR was carried out. Using immunoSEQ multiplex PCR, the repertoire was profiled, and TCRdb retains in-frame clones only, with some absent. The table lists some 190,000 clones, less than 80% of them singletons, with around 1.5% in the top ten. Those who donated were healthy bone marrow donors.

This clonotype was obtained from a man aged 18 to 29 in good health and CMV-seronegative. The V gene is TRBV27, the J gene TRBJ1-2, with D possibly TRBD1 on 6 matching bases. Source material: PBMCs. The CDR3 spells CASSSLRGGAYGYTF. The CDR3 coding sequence is TGTGCCAGCAGTTCCCTTAGGGGGGGAGCCTATGGCTACACCTTC.